Listed below are T cell receptor beta chains from one sample, sequenced in a study of cytomegalovirus exposure and HLA in healthy donors. Measured with immunoSEQ multiplex PCR; TCRdb has only the in-frame clones, and not every one. The table shows roughly 100,000 clones, with 65% to 80% occurring only once. Material for sequencing was PBMCs. These receptor sequences come from a middle-aged woman in good health and CMV-seronegative. The CDR3 runs from the conserved cysteine through the conserved F or W. D genes are given only for firm matches.

V gene	D gene	J gene	CDR3 DNA	CDR3 protein
TRBV5-1	-	TRBJ2-3	TGCGCCAGCAGCTCTAGGGGAGATACGCAGTATTTT	CASSSRGDTQYF
TRBV4-2	TRBD1	TRBJ1-1	TGTGCCAGCAGCCCAGACTTACGGCAGGGGGCCGGACTGAACACTGAAGCTTTCTTT	CASSPDLRQGAGLNTEAFF
TRBV6-6	TRBD1	TRBJ2-3	TGTGCCAGCAGTTACGGAGACAGGGGGCGCACAGATACGCAGTATTTT	CASSYGDRGRTDTQYF
TRBV18	TRBD1	TRBJ1-5	TGTGCCAGCTCACGGGGACAGGACTATTATAGCAATCAGCCCCAGCATTTT	CASSRGQDYYSNQPQHF
TRBV6-1	-	TRBJ1-6	TGTGCCAGCAGTGATCCGGGGGAATCACCCCTCCACTTT	CASSDPGESPLHF
TRBV9	TRBD1	TRBJ1-3	TGTGCCAGCAGCGCAACCGGGACAGGGGGCGGAAACACCATATATTTT	CASSATGTGGGNTIYF
TRBV6-5	-	TRBJ1-1	TGTGCCAGCAGTCTAAACAGGGAGCCCACTGAAGCTTTCTTT	CASSLNREPTEAFF
TRBV5-6	-	TRBJ1-4	TGTGCCAGCAGCTTGGGGCGACAAGTCCCTAATGAAAAACTGTTTTTT	CASSLGRQVPNEKLFF
TRBV7-2	-	TRBJ2-1	TGTGCCAGCAGCCAGTCGCGGGACAATGAGCAGTTCTTC	CASSQSRDNEQFF
TRBV6-6	-	TRBJ2-5	TGTGCCAGCAGTTACTCCGGAGAGACCCAGTACTTC	CASSYSGETQYF
TRBV9	TRBD2	TRBJ2-3	TGTGCCAGCAGCGCCGTATTGACTAGCGTCGGCACAGATACGCAGTATTTT	CASSAVLTSVGTDTQYF
TRBV14	TRBD1	TRBJ1-5	TGTGCCAGCAGCCAAGATGGGCAGGGGGCAAAGGGCAATCAGCCCCAGCATTTT	CASSQDGQGAKGNQPQHF